This TCR beta chain originates from a study of cytomegalovirus exposure and HLA in healthy donors. Germline assignment: CDR1 SEHNR and CDR2 FQNEAQ (reference sequence). This CDR3 is built from 16 residues. V trimming: 6 bases; J trimming: 0 bases; junction bases outside the gene matches: 10. 13 Jbeta primers and 60 Vbeta primers were used for the PCR. Data came from immunoSEQ multiplex PCR; TCRdb stores just in-frame clones and leaves some out. The data show about 190,000 clones, 80% to 90% seen once. J is TRBJ2-7 and V is TRBV7-9; 8 positions agree with TRBD1. Sample: PBMCs. This sequence originates from a man aged 30 to 45 in good health and CMV-seronegative. The CDR3 DNA reads as TGTGCCAGCAGACCAATCACAGGGGGGAGCTCCTACGAGCAGTACTTC. It encodes CASRPITGGSSYEQYF.